The 8 T cell receptor beta chains below were found in one sample sequenced in a study of PD-1 blockade in classical Hodgkin lymphoma. Time point in this sample: newly diagnosed, previously untreated cHL patient sample. After PBMCs were thawed, their CD8+ T cells were isolated by magnetic negative selection. The method was immunoSEQ multiplex PCR; TCRdb's version includes in-frame clones alone and lacks a portion of them. This sample has just over 14,000 clones; roughly nine tenths occur once, and the top ten carry approximately 5%. Sequenced sample: CD8+ T cells from blood. These receptors all stem from a human donor with classical Hodgkin lymphoma.

The rearrangement links TRBV28 to TRBJ1-5; no clear D. CDR3 size: 14 residues. The germline V gene encodes CDR1 MDHEN and CDR2 SYDVKM. V gave up 3 bases and J gave up 0 bases, with 6 bases separating them. The CDR3 loop is CASSFLGSNQPQHF. The DNA of the CDR3 is TGTGCCAGCAGTTTTCTAGGTAGCAATCAGCCCCAGCATTTT. The entire variable domain, with the rest obtained from reference TRBV28 and TRBJ1-5, is as follows: DVKVTQSSRYLVKRTGEKVFLECVQDMDHENMFWYRQDPGLGLRLIYFSYDVKMKEKGDIPEGYSVSREKKERFSLILESASTNQTSMYLCASSFLGSNQPQHFGDGTRLSIL.

The rearrangement joins TRBV7-9 to TRBJ2-7, with 12 bases fitting TRBD1. Germline CDR1 SEHNR, CDR2 FQNEAQ (reference sequence). CDR3 length equals 15 residues. The ends lost 4 bases at V and 2 bases at J; junction bases unmatched: 3. Here the CDR3 reads CASSSGQGAAYEQYF. The CDR3 DNA follows: TGTGCCAGCAGCTCGGGACAGGGGGCTGCCTACGAGCAGTACTTC.

The chain uses TRBV13 and TRBJ1-1, with D possibly matching TRBD1 (6 bases). The germline gives CDR1 PRHDT, CDR2 FYEKMQ (reference sequence). The germline V and J ends were trimmed by 4 bases and 7 bases, with 19 bases remaining between them. The CDR3 is made up of 15 amino acids. CDR3 coding DNA: TGTGCCAGCAGCTCACCCCTCGGGGGGCTGGTTGAAGCTTTCTTT. Protein product: CASSSPLGGLVEAFF. The full variable domain, completed using reference TRBV13 and TRBJ1-1, is AAGVIQSPRHLIKEKRETATLKCYPIPRHDTVYWYQQGPGQDPQFLISFYEKMQSDKGSIPDRFSAQQFSDYHSELNMSSLELGDSALYFCASSSPLGGLVEAFFGQGTRLTVV.

This clone has only one observation. This CDR3 is CASSPLWDRGTTGELFF. CDR3 coding DNA: TGTGCCAGCTCACCACTATGGGACAGGGGTACCACCGGGGAGCTGTTTTTT. The V gene is TRBV18, the J gene TRBJ2-2, with 10 bases fitting TRBD1. The CDR3 runs to 17 residues. J was trimmed by 4 bases and V by 1 base; bases with no gene match: 6. CDR1 is KGHSH, CDR2 LQKENI, per germline.

The V and J genes are TRBV5-1 and TRBJ2-2, with no clear D. Trimming took off 0 bases at V and 5 bases at J, with 8 bases between the two ends. The germline V gene encodes CDR1 SGHRS and CDR2 YFSETQ. The CDR3 consists of 14 residues. The CDR3 sequence: CASSLADITGELFF. The CDR3 nucleotides are TGCGCCAGCAGCTTGGCCGACATTACCGGGGAGCTGTTTTTT.

The V call is TRBV19, the J call TRBJ1-1, with D unclear. In germline, CDR1 is LNHDA, CDR2 SQIVND (reference sequence). The CDR3 contains 12 residues. The V gene lost 6 bases and the J gene lost 12 bases, with 17 bases spanning the gap. CDR3 loop: CASRYSGEISFF. The CDR3, as DNA: TGTGCCAGTAGGTACTCCGGAGAGATTTCTTTCTTT.

The chain is built from TRBV5-6 and TRBJ2-3; TRBD2 matches at 12 bases. The CDR3 totals 17 residues. The germline V gene encodes CDR1 SGHDT and CDR2 YYEEEE. J gave up 5 bases and V 4 bases, and 11 bases lay outside the gene matches. The CDR3 coding sequence is TGTGCCAGCAGCCCTCTGACTAGCGGGAGACGAGGAGATACGCAGTATTTT. Amino acid sequence: CASSPLTSGRRGDTQYF.

As concerns this clone: No conserved phenylalanine or tryptophan ends this CDR3, so it is likely a read error. The chain recombines TRBV18 with TRBJ1-5, with D uncertain. The germline gives CDR1 KGHSH, CDR2 LQKENI. V lost 6 bases, J lost 1 base, and 13 bases lay in between. The CDR3 sequence is 15 residues long. The CDR3 coding sequence is TGTGCCAGCTCCCAGGACGCCGGAAGCAATCAGCCCCAGCATCTT. This translates into CASSQDAGSNQPQHL.